The rows below give T cell receptor beta chains drawn from one sample of a study of T cells after yellow fever vaccination. Each CDR3 protein is one row after TCRdb ran MiXCR on the 5' RACE reads. In the table there are a few hundred thousand distinct CDR3 sequences, approximately 4% of which are singletons. Sequences were derived from PBMCs, sampled 5 days after the yellow fever booster vaccination. These receptors came from a man in his late teens or twenties who received the YFV17D yellow fever vaccine. Each CDR3 is given with its conserved first and last residue. Fields, in order: D gene, V gene, J gene, clone size, CDR3 protein, CDR3 DNA. The D gene is left open where the match is weak. Clone size, where shown, is once, few, many, or a class for clones that have expanded.

d_gene: .
v_gene: TRBV24-1
j_gene: TRBJ1-5
abundance: many
CDR3aa: CATSDLGEGSNQPQHF
CDR3nt: TGTGCCACCAGTGATTTAGGAGAGGGAAGCAATCAGCCCCAGCATTTT

d_gene: TRBD1
v_gene: TRBV18
j_gene: TRBJ2-5
abundance: few
CDR3aa: CASSPPGVGGAPEEETQYF
CDR3nt: TGTGCCAGCTCACCACCCGGGGTAGGGGGCGCCCCCGAGGAGGAGACCCAGTACTTC

d_gene: .
v_gene: TRBV4-1
j_gene: TRBJ1-1
abundance: .
CDR3aa: CASSQVGPGVTEAFF
CDR3nt: TGCGCCAGCAGCCAAGTGGGGCCAGGGGTCACTGAAGCTTTCTTT

d_gene: .
v_gene: TRBV5-4
j_gene: TRBJ1-4
abundance: .
CDR3aa: CASSLGPTTPNEKLFF
CDR3nt: TGTGCCAGCAGCTTGGGACCGACAACCCCTAATGAAAAACTGTTTTTT

d_gene: .
v_gene: TRBV4-3
j_gene: TRBJ2-3
abundance: few
CDR3aa: CASSQDGAGTDTQYF
CDR3nt: TGCGCCAGCAGCCAAGATGGGGCCGGCACAGATACGCAGTATTTT

d_gene: .
v_gene: TRBV3-1
j_gene: TRBJ2-1
abundance: many
CDR3aa: CASSQERGGLYNEQFF
CDR3nt: TGTGCCAGCAGCCAAGAAAGGGGGGGCCTCTACAATGAGCAGTTCTTC

d_gene: TRBD1
v_gene: TRBV10-1
j_gene: TRBJ2-1
abundance: .
CDR3aa: CASSGFPGQGINEQFF
CDR3nt: TGCGCCAGCAGTGGTTTCCCCGGACAGGGGATCAATGAGCAGTTCTTC

d_gene: TRBD2
v_gene: TRBV3-1
j_gene: TRBJ2-3
abundance: .
CDR3aa: CASSQSGGGIDTQYF
CDR3nt: TGTGCCAGCAGCCAGTCCGGGGGGGGCATAGATACGCAGTATTTT

d_gene: TRBD1
v_gene: TRBV18
j_gene: TRBJ1-5
abundance: few
CDR3aa: CASSPGGRGGTHQPQHF
CDR3nt: TGTGCCAGCTCACCAGGGGGGCGAGGGGGCACGCATCAGCCCCAGCATTTT

d_gene: TRBD2
v_gene: TRBV20-1
j_gene: TRBJ2-1
abundance: .
CDR3aa: CSARDLVAGGFNEQFF
CDR3nt: TGCAGTGCTAGAGATCTGGTGGCGGGGGGGTTCAATGAGCAGTTCTTC

d_gene: .
v_gene: TRBV6-2/TRBV6-3
j_gene: TRBJ1-2
abundance: .
CDR3aa: CASSRLLPGHSNYGYTF
CDR3nt: TGTGCCAGCAGTCGACTCCTACCGGGACATTCTAACTATGGCTACACCTTC

d_gene: .
v_gene: TRBV4-2
j_gene: TRBJ2-1
abundance: .
CDR3aa: CASSQDRGSSRFF
CDR3nt: TGTGCCAGCAGCCAAGATAGGGGGTCCAGTAGGTTCTTC

d_gene: TRBD1
v_gene: TRBV5-1
j_gene: TRBJ1-1
abundance: many
CDR3aa: CASSPGTGGLDEAFF
CDR3nt: TGCGCCAGCAGCCCAGGGACAGGGGGATTGGATGAAGCTTTCTTT

d_gene: .
v_gene: TRBV24-1
j_gene: TRBJ2-2
abundance: few
CDR3aa: CATSDSGRGQVGELFF
CDR3nt: TGTGCCACCAGTGATTCTGGGCGGGGGCAGGTCGGGGAGCTGTTTTTT

d_gene: TRBD2
v_gene: TRBV6-5
j_gene: TRBJ2-5
abundance: few
CDR3aa: CASSYWGSGAQETQYF
CDR3nt: TGTGCCAGCAGTTACTGGGGAAGCGGGGCGCAAGAGACCCAGTACTTC

d_gene: .
v_gene: TRBV18
j_gene: TRBJ1-1
abundance: many
CDR3aa: CASSPMMGVTEAFF
CDR3nt: TGTGCCAGCTCACCTATGATGGGGGTCACTGAAGCTTTCTTT

d_gene: .
v_gene: TRBV7-2
j_gene: TRBJ2-5
abundance: many
CDR3aa: CASSLRRGAGDRETQYF
CDR3nt: TGTGCCAGCAGCTTACGACGGGGGGCGGGAGATCGAGAGACCCAGTACTTC